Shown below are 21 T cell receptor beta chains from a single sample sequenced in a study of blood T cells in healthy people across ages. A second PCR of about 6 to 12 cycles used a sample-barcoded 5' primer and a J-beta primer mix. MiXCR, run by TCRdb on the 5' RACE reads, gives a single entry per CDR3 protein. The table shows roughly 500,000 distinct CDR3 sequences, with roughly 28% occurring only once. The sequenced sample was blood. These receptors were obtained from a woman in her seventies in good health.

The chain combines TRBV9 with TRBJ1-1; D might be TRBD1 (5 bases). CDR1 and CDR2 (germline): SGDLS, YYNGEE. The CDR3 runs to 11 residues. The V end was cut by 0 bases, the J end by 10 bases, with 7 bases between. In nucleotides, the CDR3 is TGTGCCAGCAGCGTAGTGGGGGGAGCTTTCTTT. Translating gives CASSVVGGAFF.

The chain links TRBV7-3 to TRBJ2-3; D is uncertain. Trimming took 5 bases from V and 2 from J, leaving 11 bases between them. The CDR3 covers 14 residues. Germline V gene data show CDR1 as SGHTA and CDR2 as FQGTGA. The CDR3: CASSKDSATDTQYF. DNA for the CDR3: TGTGCCAGCAGCAAAGACTCAGCCACAGATACGCAGTATTTT.

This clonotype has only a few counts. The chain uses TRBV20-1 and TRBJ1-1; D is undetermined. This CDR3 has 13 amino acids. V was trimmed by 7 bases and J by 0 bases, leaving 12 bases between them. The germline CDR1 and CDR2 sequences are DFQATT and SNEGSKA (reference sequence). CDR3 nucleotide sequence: TGCAGTGGAACCGTGACGGTGAACACTGAAGCTTTCTTT. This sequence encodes CSGTVTVNTEAFF.

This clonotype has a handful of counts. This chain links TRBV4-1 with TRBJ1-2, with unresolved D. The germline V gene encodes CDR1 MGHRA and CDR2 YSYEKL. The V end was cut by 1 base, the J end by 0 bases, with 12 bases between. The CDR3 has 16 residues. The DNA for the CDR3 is TGCGCCAGCAGCCAAGGTGGCGGCGGATCTAACTATGGCTACACCTTC. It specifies CASSQGGGGSNYGYTF.

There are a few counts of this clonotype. The CDR3 DNA reads TGTGCCAGCAGCAAAAACCTAGCGGGGGGTCGCGAGCAGTACTTC. This encodes CASSKNLAGGREQYF. The rearrangement joins TRBV3-1 to TRBJ2-7; 11 bases agree with TRBD2. The CDR3 has 15 residues. Trimming cost V 5 bases and J 6 bases; bases outside gene matches: 9. Germline V gives CDR1 LGHDT, CDR2 YNNKEL (reference sequence).

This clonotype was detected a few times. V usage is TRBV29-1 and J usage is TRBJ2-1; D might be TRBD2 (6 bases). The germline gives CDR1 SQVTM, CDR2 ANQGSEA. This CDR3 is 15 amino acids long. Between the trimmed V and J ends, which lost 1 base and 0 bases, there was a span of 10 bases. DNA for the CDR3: TGCAGCGTTGAAGGCGGGGAGAGCTCCTACAATGAGCAGTTCTTC. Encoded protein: CSVEGGESSYNEQFF.

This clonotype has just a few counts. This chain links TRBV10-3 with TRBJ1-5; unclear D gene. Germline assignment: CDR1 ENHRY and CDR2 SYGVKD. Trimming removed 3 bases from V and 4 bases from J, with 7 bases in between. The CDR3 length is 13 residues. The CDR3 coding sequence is TGTGCCATCAGTGATGGAGGGAATCAGCCCCAGCATTTT. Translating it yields CAISDGGNQPQHF.

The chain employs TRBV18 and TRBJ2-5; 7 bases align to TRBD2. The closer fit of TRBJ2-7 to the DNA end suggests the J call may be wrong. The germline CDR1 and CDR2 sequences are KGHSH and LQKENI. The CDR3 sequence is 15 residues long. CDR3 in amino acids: CASSPRLAGSYEQYF. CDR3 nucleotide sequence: TGTGCCAGCTCACCCCGACTAGCTGGGTCCTACGAGCAGTACTTC.

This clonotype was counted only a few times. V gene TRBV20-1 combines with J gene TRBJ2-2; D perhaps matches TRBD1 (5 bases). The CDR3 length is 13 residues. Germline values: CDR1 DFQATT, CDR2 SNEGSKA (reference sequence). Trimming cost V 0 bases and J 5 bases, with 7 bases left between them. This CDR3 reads CSARDSGTGELFF. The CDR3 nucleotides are TGCAGTGCTAGAGATTCAGGGACCGGGGAGCTGTTTTTT.

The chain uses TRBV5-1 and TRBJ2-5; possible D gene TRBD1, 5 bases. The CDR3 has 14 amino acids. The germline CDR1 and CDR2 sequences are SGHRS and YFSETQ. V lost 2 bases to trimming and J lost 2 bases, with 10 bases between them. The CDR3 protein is CASSLGAAQETQYF. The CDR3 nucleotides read TGCGCCAGCAGCTTAGGGGCAGCACAAGAGACCCAGTACTTC. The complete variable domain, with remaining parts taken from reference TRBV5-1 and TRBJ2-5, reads KAGVTQTPRYLIKTRGQQVTLSCSPISGHRSVSWYQQTPGQGLQFLFEYFSETQRNKGNFPGRFSGRQFSNSRSEMNVSTLELGDSALYLCASSLGAAQETQYFGPGTRLLVL.

The CDR3 spells CASSYVTGVLNTGELFF. CDR3 nucleotide sequence: TGTGCCAGCAGTTACGTGACAGGGGTTTTGAACACCGGGGAGCTGTTTTTT. The chain recombines TRBV6-5 with TRBJ2-2; 8 nucleotides line up with TRBD1. V shed 2 bases and J 1 base; nucleotides not matched to a gene: 6. CDR1 is MNHEY, CDR2 SVGAGI, per germline. The CDR3 covers 17 residues.

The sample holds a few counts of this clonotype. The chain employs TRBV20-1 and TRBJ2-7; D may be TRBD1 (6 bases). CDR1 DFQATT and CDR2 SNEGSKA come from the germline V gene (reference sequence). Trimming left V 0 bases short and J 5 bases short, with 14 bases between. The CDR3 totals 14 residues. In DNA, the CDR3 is TGCAGTGCTAGAGATCCCCAGGGGTTGAACGAGCAGTACTTC. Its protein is CSARDPQGLNEQYF.

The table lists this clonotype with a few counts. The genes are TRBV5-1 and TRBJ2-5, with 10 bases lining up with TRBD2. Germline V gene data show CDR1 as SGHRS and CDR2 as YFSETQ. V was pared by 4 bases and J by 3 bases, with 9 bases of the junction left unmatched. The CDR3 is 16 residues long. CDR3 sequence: CASSPRSGTSEETQYF. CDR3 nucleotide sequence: TGCGCCAGCAGCCCAAGATCCGGGACTAGCGAAGAGACCCAGTACTTC. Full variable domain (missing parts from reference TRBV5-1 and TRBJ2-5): KAGVTQTPRYLIKTRGQQVTLSCSPISGHRSVSWYQQTPGQGLQFLFEYFSETQRNKGNFPGRFSGRQFSNSRSEMNVSTLELGDSALYLCASSPRSGTSEETQYFGPGTRLLVL.

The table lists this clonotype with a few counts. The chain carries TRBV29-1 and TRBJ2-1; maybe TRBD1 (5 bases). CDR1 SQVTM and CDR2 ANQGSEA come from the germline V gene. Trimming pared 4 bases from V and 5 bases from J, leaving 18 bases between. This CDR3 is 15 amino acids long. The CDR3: CSVVTGEPYNNEQFF. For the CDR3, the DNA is TGCAGCGTTGTAACAGGAGAACCTTATAACAATGAGCAGTTCTTC.

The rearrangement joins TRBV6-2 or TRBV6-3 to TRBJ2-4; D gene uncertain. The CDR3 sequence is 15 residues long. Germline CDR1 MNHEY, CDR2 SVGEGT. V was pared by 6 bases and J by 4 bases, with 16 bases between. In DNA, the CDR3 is TGTGCCAGCAGCTTTACCCTTCGGGCTAAAAACATTCAGTACTTC. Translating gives CASSFTLRAKNIQYF.

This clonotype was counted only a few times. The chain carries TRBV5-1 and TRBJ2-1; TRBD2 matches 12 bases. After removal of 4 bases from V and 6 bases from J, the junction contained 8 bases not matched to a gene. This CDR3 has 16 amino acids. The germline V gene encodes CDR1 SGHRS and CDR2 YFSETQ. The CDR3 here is CASSGASGGDSNEQFF. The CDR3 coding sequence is TGCGCCAGCAGCGGAGCTAGCGGGGGGGATTCCAATGAGCAGTTCTTC.

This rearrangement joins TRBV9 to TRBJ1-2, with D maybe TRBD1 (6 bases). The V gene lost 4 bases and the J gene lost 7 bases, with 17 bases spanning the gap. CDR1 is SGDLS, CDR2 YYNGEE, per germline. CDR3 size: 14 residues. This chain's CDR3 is CASSSARGAPGYTF. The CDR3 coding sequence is TGTGCCAGCAGCTCCGCTCGGGGGGCGCCTGGCTACACCTTC.

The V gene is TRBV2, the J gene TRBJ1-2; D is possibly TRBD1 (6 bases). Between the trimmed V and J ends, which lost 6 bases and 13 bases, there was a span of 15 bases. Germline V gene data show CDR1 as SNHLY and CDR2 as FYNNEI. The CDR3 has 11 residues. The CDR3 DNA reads TGTGCCAGCAGCCGGACAGAATCTAGCACCTTC. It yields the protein CASSRTESSTF. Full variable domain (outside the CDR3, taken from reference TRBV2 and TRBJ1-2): EPEVTQTPSHQVTQMGQEVILRCVPISNHLYFYWYRQILGQKVEFLVSFYNNEISEKSEIFDDQFSVERPDGSNFTLKIRSTKLEDSAMYFCASSRTESSTFGSGTRLTVV.

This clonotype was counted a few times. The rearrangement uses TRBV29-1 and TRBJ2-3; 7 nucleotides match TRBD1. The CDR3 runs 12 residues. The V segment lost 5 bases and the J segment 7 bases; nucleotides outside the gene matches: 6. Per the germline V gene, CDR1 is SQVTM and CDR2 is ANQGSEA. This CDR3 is CSVPTGENTQYF. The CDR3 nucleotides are TGCAGCGTTCCAACAGGGGAAAATACGCAGTATTTT.

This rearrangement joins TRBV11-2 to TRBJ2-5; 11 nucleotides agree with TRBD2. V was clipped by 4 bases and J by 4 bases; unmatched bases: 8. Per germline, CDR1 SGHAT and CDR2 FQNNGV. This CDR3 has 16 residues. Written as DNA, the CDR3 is TGTGCCAGCAGCTCACGACTAGCGGGGTCGGGAGAGACCCAGTACTTC. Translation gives CASSSRLAGSGETQYF.

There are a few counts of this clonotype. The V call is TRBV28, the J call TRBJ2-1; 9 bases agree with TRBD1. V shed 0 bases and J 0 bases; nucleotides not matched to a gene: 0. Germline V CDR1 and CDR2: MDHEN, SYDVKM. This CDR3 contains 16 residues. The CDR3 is CASSLWTGGSYNEQFF. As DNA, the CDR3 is TGTGCCAGCAGTTTATGGACAGGGGGCTCCTACAATGAGCAGTTCTTC.